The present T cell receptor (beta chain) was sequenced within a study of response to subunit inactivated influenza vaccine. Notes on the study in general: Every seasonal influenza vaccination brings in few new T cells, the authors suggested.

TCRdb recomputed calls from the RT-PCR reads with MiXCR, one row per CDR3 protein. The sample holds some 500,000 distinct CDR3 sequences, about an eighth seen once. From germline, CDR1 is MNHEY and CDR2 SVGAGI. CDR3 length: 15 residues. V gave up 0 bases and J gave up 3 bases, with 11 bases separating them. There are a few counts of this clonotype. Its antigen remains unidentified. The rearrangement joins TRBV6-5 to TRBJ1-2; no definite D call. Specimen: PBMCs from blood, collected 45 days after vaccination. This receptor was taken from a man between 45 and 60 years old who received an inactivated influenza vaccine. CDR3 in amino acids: CASSYSIGRYYGYTF. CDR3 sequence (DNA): TGTGCCAGCAGTTACTCGATTGGCCGTTACTATGGCTACACCTTC.